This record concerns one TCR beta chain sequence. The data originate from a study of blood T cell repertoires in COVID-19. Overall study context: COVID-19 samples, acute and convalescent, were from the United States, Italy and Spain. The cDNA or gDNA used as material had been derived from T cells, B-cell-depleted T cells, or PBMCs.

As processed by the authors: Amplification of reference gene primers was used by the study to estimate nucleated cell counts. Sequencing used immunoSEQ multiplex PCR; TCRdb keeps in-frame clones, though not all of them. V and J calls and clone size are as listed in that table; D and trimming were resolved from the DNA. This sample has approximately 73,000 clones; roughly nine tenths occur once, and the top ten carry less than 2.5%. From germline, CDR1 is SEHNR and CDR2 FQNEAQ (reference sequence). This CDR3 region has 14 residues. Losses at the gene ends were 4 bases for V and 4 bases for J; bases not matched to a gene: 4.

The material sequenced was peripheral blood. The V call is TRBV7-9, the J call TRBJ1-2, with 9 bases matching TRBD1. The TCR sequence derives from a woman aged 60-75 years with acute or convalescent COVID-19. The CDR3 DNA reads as TGTGCCAGCAGCTCGTGGACAGGGGCCTATGGCTACACCTTC. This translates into CASSSWTGAYGYTF.